The source of this T cell receptor beta chain is a study of spatial heterogeneity in lung cancer (dated by TCRdb to the late 2010s). With respect to the entire study: Beta-chain transcripts were consistently detected in greater numbers than alpha-chain transcripts, which likely reflects a higher abundance of beta-chain transcripts. In tumor regions, TCR transcript counts showed a strong correlation with a T cell transcriptional module score from matched bulk RNA-seq. In the raw uncorrected reads, each unique combination of TCR and UMI appeared more than ten times on average. In non-small cell lung cancer, the study made a quantitative comparison of TCR alpha and beta repertoires among multiple tumor regions, matched nontumor lung and blood. TCR repertoire features were related to nonsynonymous mutation counts determined by whole-exome sequencing of tumor tissue. Both alpha and beta chains were TCR-sequenced in a few hundred tumor regions, about 64 matched nontumor lung samples and 56 PBMC samples obtained at surgery.

Reading the label with the study, this specimen's time point is: sample taken at primary tumor resection. Samples were obtained from around 72 patients with early-stage, untreated non-small cell lung cancer from the lung TRACERx cohort. Without any cell sorting, TCR sequencing was performed on whole RNA extracted either from tumor and nontumor lung tissue or from cryopreserved PBMC samples. Only patients for whom sufficient RNA was available from at least two tumor regions were selected for TCR sequencing. Tumor and adjacent nontumor lung specimens were reviewed by a lung pathologist before selection. Receptor amplification or capture employed 5' RACE. The run used a NextSeq 500. To allow correction of PCR and sequencing errors, the TCR library protocol tagged every TCR cDNA molecule with a unique molecular identifier. The paper's processing steps were these. TCR identification, UMI-based error correction and CDR3 extraction were all carried out with Decombinator tools. Expanded TCRs were defined as those above a frequency of 2 per 1,000, corresponding to the top 1% of the tumor frequency distribution. Expanded tumor TCRs statistically deemed absent (corrected P<0.05) from at least one tumor region were classed as regional, and all other expanded tumor TCRs were classed as ubiquitous. Renyi diversity was calculated using the R vegan package after each repertoire was subsampled 100 times to 5,000 TCRs. CDR3 similarity networks were built from amino acid triplet string-kernel similarity, connecting CDR3s with pairwise similarity above 0.82. The public sequencing data were trimmed at Q25 with fastp and processed into clonotypes with MiXCR by TCRdb, which kept only in-frame beta chains. Every distinct CDR3 protein forms one entry, paired with its most common genes and DNA. TCRdb, rather than the study authors, made the V and J calls. The sample yields around 8,800 distinct CDR3 sequences; about 4.5% were counted once. Clones ranked in the top ten supply 11% of the sample.

The germline V gene (reference sequence) gives CDR1 as SEHNR and CDR2 as FQNEAQ. The germline V end is reduced by 2 bases and the J end by 0 bases; junction bases left unmatched: 6. The CDR3 goes from the cysteine to the phenylalanine over 17 residues. Only CDR3 DNA remains: 51 bases, in frame from the first base. Results and caveats for the whole study, not just this receptor: TCR-seq coverage of tumor T cells was estimated at only approximately 7% for alpha chains and roughly 13% for beta chains. Counts of ubiquitous and regional expanded TCRs were found to correlate with counts of ubiquitous and regional nonsynonymous mutations, respectively. Confirming at a functional level the hypothesis that regional TCRs recognize regional mutations was considered to require additional single-cell paired TCR alpha and beta sequencing. The tumor nonsynonymous mutation count correlated with the number of expanded intratumoral alpha and beta TCRs.

In this sample, this clonotype turned up many times. The antigen it binds to is not known. Base qualities are missing; no much larger clone stands one base away. The source of this sequence is a female donor with early-stage non-small cell lung cancer. The rearranged segments are TRBV7-9 and TRBJ1-4, and 7 junctional nucleotides match TRBD1. Material: lung tumor tissue, obtained at surgery. The encoded CDR3 is CASSLRFGTATNEKLFF. The DNA reads as follows: TGTGCCAGCAGCTTAAGGTTTGGGACAGCAACTAATGAAAAACTGTTTTTT.